The sequence of this T cell receptor (beta chain) was determined in a study of cytomegalovirus exposure and HLA in healthy donors. Study overall: For the approximately 410 genotyped donors, roughly 81% fell within the Caucasian-associated ancestry cluster. General study results and limits: Sequences of the TCR beta chain were said to predict the HLA-A and HLA-B alleles of most subjects accurately. TCR beta V- and J-gene trimming, according to a later analysis, was linked to a missense DCLRE1C variant.

Per the germline V gene, CDR1 is SGHVS and CDR2 is FQNEAQ. CDR3 length: 14 amino acids. Losses at the gene ends were 1 base for V and 2 bases for J; bases not matched to a gene: 1. Remarks on this clone: Its matching antigen is unknown.

The PCR was carried out with 60 Vbeta primers and 13 Jbeta primers. Method: immunoSEQ multiplex PCR; TCRdb's copy keeps in-frame clones and lacks some. The sample includes approximately 75,000 clones, about 79% of them seen just once. The chain combines TRBV7-8 with TRBJ2-7; 8 nucleotides match TRBD1. The receptor comes from a man between 65 and 79 years old in good health and CMV-seropositive. Sequencing was performed on PBMCs. CDR3 in amino acids: CASSLGRGPYEQYF. As DNA, the CDR3 is TGTGCCAGCAGCTTAGGCAGGGGGCCCTACGAGCAGTACTTC.